A selection of T cell receptor beta chains follows, all from one sample in a study of T-cell reconstitution after alpha-beta-depleted transplantation in children. TCRdb called the PCR reads again in MiXCR, with one record for every CDR3 protein. The sample lists some 590,000 distinct CDR3 sequences, about 10% occurring once. This sample comprised PBMCs from the stem cell graft donor, obtained from the stem cell graft. The receptors were gathered from a human donor who donated a stem cell graft to a child with acute myeloid leukemia. Each CDR3 is given with its conserved first and last residue. Fields, in order: V gene, D gene, J gene, clone size, CDR3 protein, CDR3 DNA. D genes are given only for firm matches. Where a row states a size, it is once, few, many or the class of an expanded clone; other rows omit it.

>TRBV11-2|-|TRBJ2-1|once
CASSSWAISGGHEQFF
TGTGCCAGCAGCTCGTGGGCGATTTCCGGGGGACATGAGCAGTTCTTC
>TRBV6-1|TRBD2|TRBJ2-3|-
CASSTAGGGGDTQYF
TGTGCCAGCAGTACAGCGGGAGGGGGAGGAGATACGCAGTATTTT
>TRBV20-1|TRBD2|TRBJ2-3|-
CSASLSSGRGDTQYF
TGCAGTGCTAGTCTAAGTAGCGGGAGGGGAGATACGCAGTATTTT
>TRBV10-3|-|TRBJ2-2|-
CAIRDWAPTGELFF
TGTGCCATCAGGGACTGGGCCCCCACCGGGGAGCTGTTTTTT
>TRBV20-1|TRBD2|TRBJ2-3|few
CSVRLAGPDTQYF
TGCAGTGTTCGACTAGCGGGTCCAGATACGCAGTATTTT
>TRBV28|-|TRBJ1-2|many
CASSLRVRVTAIF
TGTGCCAGCAGTTTAAGGGTACGGGTCACCGCGATTTTC
>TRBV6-1|-|TRBJ2-3|few
CASNSGGSTQYF
TGTGCCAGCAACTCCGGGGGATCTACGCAGTATTTT
>TRBV7-9|TRBD2|TRBJ2-3|-
CASSLQGTTTADTQYF
TGTGCCAGCAGCTTACAAGGGACTACCACAGCAGATACGCAGTATTTT
>TRBV4-2|TRBD1|TRBJ1-1|few
CASSQGRGPEAFF
TGTGCCAGCAGCCAAGGCAGGGGGCCTGAAGCTTTCTTT
>TRBV10-3|TRBD1|TRBJ2-5|-
CAISESGQVGETQYF
TGTGCCATCAGTGAGTCGGGACAGGTTGGGGAGACCCAGTACTTC
>TRBV6-2/TRBV6-3|-|TRBJ2-2|few
CASWSGGVTGELFF
TGTGCCAGCTGGTCAGGGGGGGTCACCGGGGAGCTGTTTTTT
>TRBV24-1|-|TRBJ2-3|-
CATSDLKAATDTQYF
TGTGCCACCAGTGATCTGAAGGCGGCCACAGATACGCAGTATTTT
>TRBV6-2/TRBV6-3|TRBD2|TRBJ2-2|few
CASRTLAGEGAGELFF
TGTGCCAGCAGAACACTAGCGGGAGAAGGCGCCGGGGAGCTGTTTTTT
>TRBV3-1|-|TRBJ2-4|-
CASSPRRTAPPKNIQYF
TGTGCCAGCAGCCCCCGAAGGACAGCACCGCCGAAAAACATTCAGTACTTC
>TRBV9|TRBD2|TRBJ2-3|few
CASSAPRGRAFFRGDTQYF
TGTGCCAGCAGCGCCCCTCGCGGGAGGGCCTTTTTCAGAGGAGATACGCAGTATTTT
>TRBV7-9|-|TRBJ2-1|-
CASSLFSAEEQFF
TGTGCCAGCAGCTTATTTTCAGCGGAAGAGCAGTTCTTC
>TRBV20-1|-|TRBJ2-1|few
CSASRQPPSSSYNEQFF
TGCAGTGCTAGCAGGCAGCCCCCCAGCTCCTCTTACAATGAGCAGTTCTTC
>TRBV12-3/TRBV12-4|TRBD2|TRBJ2-3|-
CASGMGTSNADTQYF
TGTGCCAGTGGTATGGGGACTAGCAACGCAGATACGCAGTATTTT
>TRBV29-1|-|TRBJ2-7|many
CSVTYRVAGEQYF
TGCAGCGTTACCTACAGGGTTGCCGGCGAGCAGTACTTC